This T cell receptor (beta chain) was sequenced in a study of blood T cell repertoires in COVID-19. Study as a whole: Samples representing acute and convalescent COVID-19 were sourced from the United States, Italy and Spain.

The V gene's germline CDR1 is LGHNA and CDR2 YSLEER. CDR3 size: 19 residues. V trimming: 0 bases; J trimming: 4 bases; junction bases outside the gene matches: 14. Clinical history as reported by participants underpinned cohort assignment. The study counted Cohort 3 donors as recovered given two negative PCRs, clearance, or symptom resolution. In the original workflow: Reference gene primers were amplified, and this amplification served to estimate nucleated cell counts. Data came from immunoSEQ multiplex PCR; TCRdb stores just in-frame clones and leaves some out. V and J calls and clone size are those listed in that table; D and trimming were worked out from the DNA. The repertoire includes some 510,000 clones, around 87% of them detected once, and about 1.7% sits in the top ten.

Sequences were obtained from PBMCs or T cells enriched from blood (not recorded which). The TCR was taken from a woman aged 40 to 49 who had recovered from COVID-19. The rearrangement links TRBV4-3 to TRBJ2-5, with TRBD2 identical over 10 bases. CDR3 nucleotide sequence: TGCGCCAGCAGCCAAGATTTTTTTGGTGGGCCTAGCGGGAGAGAGACCCAGTACTTC. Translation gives CASSQDFFGGPSGRETQYF.